The 23 T cell receptor beta chains below come from one sample, sequenced in a study of vaccination effects on CD4 cells after COVID-19. Repertoires were generated with immunoSEQ multiplex PCR, while TCRdb's copy carries only in-frame clones and drops some. This sample yields about 73,000 clones, of which over 65% are seen a single time; 2% to 3% belongs to the top ten. Once cultured for roughly ten days, the cells underwent separation to obtain CD4+ T cells. Participants completed two doses of the BNT162b2 or mRNA-1273 vaccine. No antigen has been assigned to these receptors. Material: CD4+ T cells from PBMCs cultured without peptide, obtained after COVID-19 vaccination. The receptors originated from a human donor who received a COVID-19 vaccine.

This clone was detected a few times. The chain uses TRBV14 and TRBJ1-5; TRBD1 aligns across 9 bases. There are 14 residues in the CDR3. V shed 2 bases and J 7 bases; nucleotides not matched to a gene: 3. Germline CDR1 is SGHDN and CDR2 is FVKESK. CDR3 bases: TGTGCCAGCAGCCAAACGGGACAGGGACAGCCCCAGCATTTT. It is translated as CASSQTGQGQPQHF.

V is TRBV19 and J is TRBJ2-6, with 8 bases fitting TRBD1. Looked up from germline, CDR1 is LNHDA and CDR2 is SQIVND (reference sequence). After removal of 6 bases from V and 0 bases from J, the junction contained 4 bases not matched to a gene. The CDR3 has 16 amino acids. CDR3 loop: CASRDRGHSGANVLTF. The CDR3 region has the DNA TGTGCCAGTAGAGACAGGGGCCACTCTGGGGCCAACGTCCTGACTTTC. The whole variable domain, filled in from reference TRBV19 and TRBJ2-6, reads DGGITQSPKYLFRKEGQNVTLSCEQNLNHDAMYWYRQDPGQGLRLIYYSQIVNDFQKGDIAEGYSVSREKKESFPLTVTSAQKNPTAFYLCASRDRGHSGANVLTFGAGSRLTVL.

The V call is TRBV7-2, the J call TRBJ2-7, with TRBD1 matching over 7 bases. This CDR3 comprises 13 residues. J lost 5 bases, V lost 5 bases, and 6 bases had no gene match. Germline V gene data show CDR1 as SGHTA and CDR2 as FQGNSA. CDR3 nucleotide sequence: TGTGCCAGCAGCCGTCGAGACAGGGACGAGCAGTACGTC. This sequence encodes CASSRRDRDEQYV.

The V and J genes are TRBV28 and TRBJ1-2; D might be TRBD1 (5 bases). Germline V CDR1 and CDR2: MDHEN, SYDVKM. Trimming cost V 8 bases and J 8 bases, with 15 bases left between them. The CDR3 covers 12 residues. This CDR3 reads CASERGARGYTF. CDR3 DNA sequence: TGTGCCAGCGAACGAGGGGCCAGAGGCTACACCTTC.

This rearrangement joins TRBV25-1 to TRBJ2-7, with D tentatively TRBD1 (6 bases). V was cut by 2 bases and J by 2 bases, with 13 bases left in between. The CDR3 is 15 residues long. The V gene's germline CDR1 is MGHDK and CDR2 SYGVNS. CDR3 DNA: TGTGCCAGCAGTGAAGTTGGACAGCTGCCCTACGAGCAGTACGTC. Protein sequence: CASSEVGQLPYEQYV.

V usage is TRBV24-1 and J usage is TRBJ1-2, with D perhaps TRBD1 (5 bases). CDR1 and CDR2 (germline): KGHDR, SFDVKD. This CDR3 has 12 amino acids. The V and J ends lost 5 bases and 6 bases respectively, with 9 bases between them. The CDR3 DNA sequence: TGTGCCACCAGTGGCGACAGCCATGGCTACACCTTC. As protein: CATSGDSHGYTF.

This clone was counted a single time. This rearrangement joins TRBV6-1 to TRBJ2-7; possible D gene TRBD2, 7 bases. CDR1 and CDR2 from the germline V gene are MNHNS and SASEGT. The CDR3 runs to 14 residues. Trimming took 1 base from V and 3 from J, leaving 10 bases between them. The CDR3, as DNA: TGTGCCAGCAGTGAAGGCGGGGGCGACTACGAGCAGTACGTC. It translates to CASSEGGGDYEQYV.

As DNA, the CDR3 is TGTGCCAGCAGCCCGACAGGAATGCGCACAGATACGCAGTATTTT. Translating gives CASSPTGMRTDTQYF. This chain connects TRBV7-3 to TRBJ2-3, with D perhaps matching TRBD1 (6 bases). The germline V and J ends were trimmed by 5 bases and 1 base, with 13 bases remaining between them. The germline gives CDR1 SGHTA, CDR2 FQGTGA. CDR3 length: 15 amino acids.

The V and J genes are TRBV2 and TRBJ2-3; 7 nucleotides align to TRBD1. The V and J ends lost 7 bases and 4 bases, in that order; junction bases with no gene match: 2. Germline V CDR1 and CDR2: SNHLY, FYNNEI. This CDR3 spans 12 amino acids. In nucleotides, the CDR3 is TGTGCCAGCAAGGGGGCCCCAGATACGCAGTATTTT. It yields the protein CASKGAPDTQYF. The variable domain in full, completed from reference TRBV2 and TRBJ2-3, reads EPEVTQTPSHQVTQMGQEVILRCVPISNHLYFYWYRQILGQKVEFLVSFYNNEISEKSEIFDDQFSVERPDGSNFTLKIRSTKLEDSAMYFCASKGAPDTQYFGPGTRLTVL.

Here the CDR3 DNA reads TGCAGCGTTGTAGTTCGGCCTGGACAGGGGGCTTTGGGTGGAGAGACCCAGTACTTC. Protein product: CSVVVRPGQGALGGETQYF. This chain links TRBV29-1 with TRBJ2-5; 11 nucleotides line up with TRBD1. This CDR3 spans 19 amino acids. With V trimmed by 4 bases and J by 4 bases, 20 bases remained unmatched. Per the germline V gene, CDR1 is SQVTM and CDR2 is ANQGSEA.

V is TRBV10-3 and J is TRBJ2-7, with 9 bases that match TRBD1. Germline V lookup: CDR1 ENHRY, CDR2 SYGVKD. After removal of 4 bases from V and 5 bases from J, the junction contained 3 bases not matched to a gene. CDR3 size: 13 residues. The CDR3 region is CAISGQGEHEQYV. CDR3 sequence (DNA): TGTGCCATCAGTGGACAGGGGGAACACGAGCAGTACGTC.

V gene TRBV18 combines with J gene TRBJ2-5; 10 positions match TRBD2. V gave up 3 bases and J gave up 2 bases; unmatched junction bases: 3. Germline loops: CDR1 KGHSH, CDR2 LQKENI. The CDR3 covers 15 residues. As DNA, the CDR3 is TGTGCCAGCTCACCGCTAGCGGGGGTTCAAGAGACCCAGTACTTC. The encoded protein is CASSPLAGVQETQYF.

The rearrangement joins TRBV12-3 or TRBV12-4 to TRBJ2-5; the D gene is possibly TRBD1 (6 bases). V was clipped by 5 bases and J by 7 bases, with 14 bases between them. The CDR3 length is 13 residues. In nucleotides, the CDR3 is TGTGCCAGCAGTCATACATCCAGGGGGACCCAGTACTTC. As protein: CASSHTSRGTQYF.

The DNA of the CDR3 is TGTGCCAGCTCACCAAACAGGGGCTACGAGCAGTACGTC. Translating it yields CASSPNRGYEQYV. This chain joins TRBV18 and TRBJ2-7; 7 bases align to TRBD1. CDR3 length: 13 amino acids. With 2 bases clipped from V and 3 bases from J, the junction kept 1 base outside the gene matches. Germline V gene data show CDR1 as KGHSH and CDR2 as LQKENI.

The chain links TRBV11-1 to TRBJ2-2; possibly TRBD1 for D (6 bases). CDR1 is SGHAT, CDR2 FQDESV, per germline (reference sequence). The CDR3 spans 16 residues. Trimming removed 3 bases from V and 1 base from J, with 12 bases in between. CDR3 DNA: TGTGCCAGCAGCTTGTCCAGGGGTAGGAACACCGGGGAGCTGTTTTTT. Protein: CASSLSRGRNTGELFF.

This clone was seen more than once but under ten times. V and J are TRBV27 and TRBJ1-5; D unclear. This CDR3 contains 17 residues. With 6 bases removed from V and 0 bases from J, the gap between germline ends came to 18 bases. The V gene's germline CDR1 is MNHEY and CDR2 SMNVEV (reference sequence). CDR3: CASSPGGSGYSNQPQHF. The CDR3, as DNA: TGTGCCAGCAGCCCTGGTGGGTCGGGGTATAGCAATCAGCCCCAGCATTTT.

The gene calls are TRBV19 and TRBJ2-1, with TRBD2 as a possible D gene (5 bases). The V end was cut by 5 bases, the J end by 9 bases, with 20 bases between. This CDR3 is 15 amino acids long. Germline assignment: CDR1 LNHDA and CDR2 SQIVND (reference sequence). CDR3 sequence: CASSPRGSPPGEQFF. In DNA form, the CDR3 reads TGTGCCAGTAGTCCCCGCGGGTCACCACCCGGTGAGCAGTTCTTC.

This clone was observed once. The CDR3: CAWSQRNEQFF. The CDR3 region has the DNA TGTGCCTGGAGCCAACGAAATGAGCAGTTCTTC. V usage is TRBV30 and J usage is TRBJ2-1; D unresolved. Germline V CDR1 and CDR2: GTSNPN, SVGIG (reference sequence). CDR3 length equals 11 residues. Between the trimmed V and J ends, which lost 3 bases and 7 bases, there was a span of 7 bases.

The chain recombines TRBV5-3 with TRBJ2-2; 8 bases map to TRBD1. TRBV5-3 carries the ORF label, with uncertain function. CDR3 length: 14 residues. V dropped 1 base and J dropped 6; count of bases not matched to a gene: 2. CDR3 in amino acids: CARSLSGGAGELFF. Here the CDR3 DNA reads TGTGCCAGAAGCTTGTCAGGGGGCGCCGGGGAGCTGTTTTTT.

The rearrangement joins TRBV6-5 to TRBJ2-2; TRBD1 is a possible D gene (5 bases). CDR1 MNHEY and CDR2 SVGAGI come from the germline V gene. This CDR3 is 13 amino acids long. The V gene lost 7 bases and the J gene lost 4 bases, with 10 bases spanning the gap. The CDR3 spells CASKGLGTGELFF. The CDR3 DNA follows: TGTGCCAGCAAGGGGCTGGGCACCGGGGAGCTGTTTTTT.

Only a few counts were recorded for this clone. V usage is TRBV6-1 and J usage is TRBJ2-7; weak D call: TRBD1 (6 bases). The CDR3 covers 17 residues. Deletions cut 4 bases from V and 0 bases from J, with 19 bases between. Germline V CDR1 and CDR2: MNHNS, SASEGT. CDR3: CASSVFGGPTSSYEQYV. CDR3 DNA: TGTGCCAGCAGTGTTTTTGGGGGCCCTACAAGCTCCTACGAGCAGTACGTC.

The genes are TRBV5-1 and TRBJ1-2; 8 bases line up with TRBD1. This CDR3 contains 14 residues. Germline assignment: CDR1 SGHRS and CDR2 YFSETQ. Trimming at V came to 4 bases and at J to 1 base, leaving 3 bases not matched to a gene. DNA for the CDR3: TGCGCCAGCAGCCCCAGGGGGCATAACTATGGCTACACCTTC. The encoded protein is CASSPRGHNYGYTF. The whole variable domain, filled in from reference TRBV5-1 and TRBJ1-2, reads KAGVTQTPRYLIKTRGQQVTLSCSPISGHRSVSWYQQTPGQGLQFLFEYFSETQRNKGNFPGRFSGRQFSNSRSEMNVSTLELGDSALYLCASSPRGHNYGYTFGSGTRLTVV.

The chain carries TRBV12-2 and TRBJ2-3; the table names TRBD1, a call not compared with the DNA. TRBV12-2 is a listed pseudogene. This CDR3 region has 16 residues. CDR3 nucleotides: TGTGCAAGTCGCCTAAGACAGGGTACCTTCACAGATACGCAGTATTTT. The encoded protein is CASRLRQGTFTDTQYF.